Shown below are 30 T cell receptor beta chains from a single sample sequenced in a study of blood T cell repertoires in COVID-19. Assay used: immunoSEQ multiplex PCR; TCRdb lists only in-frame clones, some missing. The sample lists around 50,000 clones; 80% to 90% were seen once. Material: peripheral blood. These receptors were obtained from a woman aged 60-75 years with COVID-19, enrolled during active disease.

This chain links TRBV20-1 with TRBJ2-1, with D perhaps TRBD2 (5 bases). The CDR3 contains 15 residues. V lost 3 bases, J lost 7 bases, and 19 bases lay in between. Germline CDR1 reads DFQATT; CDR2 reads SNEGSKA (reference sequence). The CDR3 DNA reads as TGCAGTGCTAGTTCTCGTGGACTTTTCATGAATGAGCAGTTCTTC. Amino acid sequence: CSASSRGLFMNEQFF.

The J gene is TRBJ1-2, the V gene TRBV5-6; D is ambiguous. The ends were cut back, 5 bases at V and 5 bases at J, with 13 bases in the middle. Germline loops: CDR1 SGHDT, CDR2 YYEEEE. This CDR3 region has 13 residues. CDR3 amino acids: CASSPHDLYGYTF. For the CDR3, the DNA is TGTGCCAGCAGTCCACACGATTTGTATGGCTACACCTTC.

CDR3 DNA sequence: TGTGCCAGTTACAGAGACTATGGCTACACCTTC. Translating it yields CASYRDYGYTF. The V gene is TRBV19, the J gene TRBJ1-2; D unclear. The CDR3 is made up of 11 amino acids. Germline CDR1 reads LNHDA; CDR2 reads SQIVND (reference sequence). V lost 8 bases and J 3 bases, leaving 7 bases between the germline ends.

V usage is TRBV19 and J usage is TRBJ2-5; a weak D match, TRBD2 (6 bases). This CDR3 is built from 15 residues. V lost 3 bases and J lost 1, with 12 bases in between. CDR1 and CDR2 from the germline V gene are LNHDA and SQIVND (reference sequence). CDR3 residues: CASSIGLARQETQYF. The CDR3 nucleotides read TGTGCCAGTAGTATTGGGCTAGCGCGCCAAGAGACCCAGTACTTC.

This clone appeared once. The chain is built from TRBV6-5 and TRBJ2-4; possible D gene TRBD2, 5 bases. This CDR3 is built from 16 residues. V gave up 1 base and J gave up 2 bases, with 12 bases separating them. CDR1 is MNHEY, CDR2 SVGAGI, per germline. CDR3 nucleotides: TGTGCCAGCAGTTACTTCCGGGAAACGACCAAAAACATTCAGTACTTC. This sequence encodes CASSYFRETTKNIQYF.

The chain recombines TRBV11-3 with TRBJ1-3; D remains unclear. V dropped 3 bases and J dropped 0 bases, with 12 bases sitting between them. CDR1 is SGHNT, CDR2 YENEEA, per germline. The CDR3 loop spans 16 amino acids. The chain's CDR3 is CASSFGSAVSGNTIYF. For the CDR3, the DNA is TGTGCCAGCAGCTTCGGTAGTGCGGTCTCTGGAAACACCATATATTTT.

In this sample, this clone turned up once. This chain connects TRBV6-6 to TRBJ2-7; TRBD2 aligns across 10 bases. This CDR3 comprises 19 residues. With 6 bases clipped from V and 0 bases from J, the junction kept 17 bases outside the gene matches. The V gene's germline CDR1 is MNHNY and CDR2 SVGAGI (reference sequence). The CDR3 sequence: CASSRARSSGSLSSYEQYF. Here the CDR3 DNA reads TGTGCCAGCAGCCGAGCCCGTTCTAGCGGGAGCCTCAGCTCCTACGAGCAGTACTTC.

The chain combines TRBV5-1 with TRBJ1-6, with 10 positions matching TRBD1. The CDR3 extends over 16 amino acids. Trimming removed 0 bases from V and 9 bases from J; junction bases left unmatched: 6. CDR1 is SGHRS and CDR2 is YFSETQ in the germline V gene. The CDR3 spells CASSLDRQGARSPLHF. CDR3 DNA sequence: TGCGCCAGCAGCTTGGATCGACAGGGGGCGCGTTCACCCCTCCACTTT.

The rearrangement joins TRBV21-1 to TRBJ1-6; no DNA check was done on the table's D call, TRBD1. TRBV21-1 is deemed a pseudogene. The CDR3 spans 17 residues. The CDR3 reads CASSKEQGDSYNSPLHF. In nucleotides, the CDR3 is TGTGCCAGCAGCAAAGAACAAGGGGACTCCTATAATTCACCCCTCCACTTT.

The J gene is TRBJ1-1, the V gene TRBV6-5, with D unclear. The V and J ends lost 8 bases and 1 base respectively, with 11 bases between them. CDR1 and CDR2 from the germline V gene are MNHEY and SVGAGI. CDR3 length: 13 residues. CDR3 sequence: CASGGRPNTEAFF. In DNA form, the CDR3 reads TGTGCCAGCGGCGGCCGGCCGAACACTGAAGCTTTCTTT.

This clone was observed a handful of times. The rearrangement uses TRBV28 and TRBJ2-7, with D uncertain. Germline CDR1 MDHEN, CDR2 SYDVKM. The CDR3 covers 11 residues. Trimming removed 8 bases from V and 2 bases from J, with 7 bases in between. This CDR3 is CASGLTYEQYF. CDR3 in DNA: TGTGCCAGCGGCTTAACCTACGAGCAGTACTTC.

The V and J genes are TRBV24-1 and TRBJ1-2; no clear D. Trimming cost V 3 bases and J 8 bases, with 9 bases left between them. Germline loops: CDR1 KGHDR, CDR2 SFDVKD. The CDR3 contains 12 residues. The CDR3 protein is CATSDDFLGYTF. As DNA, the CDR3 is TGTGCCACCAGTGATGACTTCCTCGGCTACACCTTC.

The sample holds one count of this clone. This chain connects TRBV24-1 to TRBJ1-4, with 10 positions matching TRBD1. This CDR3 contains 17 residues. The germline CDR1 and CDR2 sequences are KGHDR and SFDVKD. J was trimmed by 4 bases and V by 4 bases; bases with no gene match: 8. This CDR3 reads CATSDSRTGGNNEKLFF. The CDR3 DNA sequence: TGTGCCACCAGTGACTCCCGGACAGGGGGAAATAATGAAAAACTGTTTTTT.

CDR3 amino acids: CASLYRTNTEAFF. For the CDR3, the DNA is TGTGCCAGCTTGTACAGAACGAACACTGAAGCTTTCTTT. V gene TRBV6-5 combines with J gene TRBJ1-1; D is unclear. Germline CDR1 is MNHEY and CDR2 is SVGAGI. V dropped 8 bases and J dropped 1 base, with 11 bases sitting between them. There are 13 residues in the CDR3.

Details on this clone: A junction end diverges from the germline sequence, so it may reflect a read error. The chain joins TRBV7-7 to TRBJ2-6; D is possibly TRBD1 (6 bases). The CDR3 runs to 16 residues. In germline, CDR1 is SSHAT, CDR2 FNYEAQ (reference sequence). The CDR3 region is CASSPTGFSGANVLTF. The CDR3 coding sequence is TGTGCTAGCAGCCCTACAGGGTTTTCTGGGGCCAACGTCCTGACTTTC.

V is TRBV29-1 and J is TRBJ2-4; D might be TRBD1 (6 bases). This CDR3 has 13 residues. Trimming stripped 7 bases from V and 10 bases from J, with 20 bases between. Germline V lookup: CDR1 SQVTM, CDR2 ANQGSEA. The CDR3 DNA is TGCAGCGCTATGCGGCAGGGGAGCACTATTCAGTACTTC. This codes for CSAMRQGSTIQYF.

This clone was observed a single time. The CDR3 coding sequence is TGTGCCAGCAGTTCCCCCGCGTGGGGCAGGAACACCGGGGAGCTGTTTTTT. Translated: CASSSPAWGRNTGELFF. The chain links TRBV28 to TRBJ2-2; D is perhaps TRBD1 (5 bases). With 4 bases removed from V and 1 base from J, the gap between germline ends came to 16 bases. The CDR3 consists of 17 residues. Germline assignment: CDR1 MDHEN and CDR2 SYDVKM.

The rearrangement uses TRBV7-9 and TRBJ2-5; TRBD2 aligns across 10 bases. With V trimmed by 1 base and J by 5 bases, 7 bases remained unmatched. CDR3 length equals 16 residues. Germline V lookup: CDR1 SEHNR, CDR2 FQNEAQ (reference sequence). CDR3 loop: CASSLGSSGSPETQYF. The CDR3, as DNA: TGTGCCAGCAGCTTAGGTTCTAGCGGGAGTCCCGAGACCCAGTACTTC.

This sequence joins TRBV20-1 and TRBJ2-7; D unresolved. The ends were cut back, 6 bases at V and 2 bases at J, with 5 bases in the middle. Germline V gives CDR1 DFQATT, CDR2 SNEGSKA (reference sequence). This CDR3 is 10 amino acids long. CDR3 region: CSAATYEQYF. The CDR3 region has the DNA TGCAGTGCGGCAACCTACGAGCAGTACTTC.

The genes are TRBV19 and TRBJ1-5, with a possible D match to TRBD1 (5 bases). Between the trimmed V and J ends, which lost 6 bases and 5 bases, there was a span of 11 bases. In germline, CDR1 is LNHDA, CDR2 SQIVND (reference sequence). This CDR3 contains 13 residues. The CDR3 region is CASRGVSDQPQHF. CDR3 in DNA: TGTGCCAGTAGAGGGGTCAGCGATCAGCCCCAGCATTTT.

The CDR3 here is CASSFRRGNQPQHF. CDR3 coding DNA: TGTGCCAGCAGTTTTAGGCGGGGTAATCAGCCCCAGCATTTT. This chain links TRBV6-2 or TRBV6-3 with TRBJ1-5; D is ambiguous. The germline CDR1 and CDR2 sequences are MNHEY and SVGEGT. The CDR3 spans 14 residues. Trimming left V 4 bases short and J 4 bases short, with 11 bases between.

This clone was counted only a few times. The chain combines TRBV6-5 with TRBJ1-2; tentative D call: TRBD1 (5 bases). In germline, CDR1 is MNHEY, CDR2 SVGAGI. The V gene lost 7 bases and the J gene lost 5 bases, with 14 bases spanning the gap. CDR3 length: 13 amino acids. CDR3 sequence reads: CASTRMEGYGYTF. The CDR3 bases are TGTGCCAGCACCCGGATGGAGGGGTATGGCTACACCTTC.

V and J are TRBV28 and TRBJ2-2; D gene uncertain. Germline V gene lookup returns CDR1 MDHEN and CDR2 SYDVKM. This CDR3 is 16 amino acids long. V was pared by 1 base and J by 0 bases, with 9 bases between. CDR3 loop: CASSLLGSSNTGELFF. CDR3 DNA sequence: TGTGCCAGCAGTTTATTGGGCAGTTCGAACACCGGGGAGCTGTTTTTT.

The rearrangement uses TRBV5-1 and TRBJ2-1; a possible D gene is TRBD1 (6 bases). Trimming took 0 bases from V and 4 from J, leaving 14 bases between them. In germline, CDR1 is SGHRS, CDR2 YFSETQ. The CDR3 runs 16 residues. The CDR3 here is CASSLGGRATYNEQFF. Here the CDR3 DNA reads TGCGCCAGCAGCTTGGGGGGGCGGGCAACTTACAATGAGCAGTTCTTC. The variable domain in full, completed from reference TRBV5-1 and TRBJ2-1, reads KAGVTQTPRYLIKTRGQQVTLSCSPISGHRSVSWYQQTPGQGLQFLFEYFSETQRNKGNFPGRFSGRQFSNSRSEMNVSTLELGDSALYLCASSLGGRATYNEQFFGPGTRLTVL.

The chain employs TRBV6-1 and TRBJ2-4; D perhaps matches TRBD1 (5 bases). The CDR3 length is 14 residues. CDR1 is MNHNS and CDR2 is SASEGT in the germline V gene. Between the trimmed V and J ends, which lost 3 bases and 15 bases, there was a span of 21 bases. The CDR3 sequence: CASSDGEDTSKGYF. CDR3 sequence (DNA): TGTGCCAGCAGTGATGGAGAGGACACCTCTAAAGGGTACTTC.

The rearrangement uses TRBV6-5 and TRBJ1-3, with D unclear. The CDR3 runs to 15 residues. CDR1 MNHEY and CDR2 SVGAGI come from the germline V gene. Trimming took 5 bases from V and 0 from J, leaving 11 bases between them. The CDR3 spells CASSLGSNSGNTIYF. The CDR3 region has the DNA TGTGCCAGCAGTCTCGGGTCGAACTCTGGAAACACCATATATTTT.

This CDR3 reads CAIRGSSGNTIYF. CDR3 coding DNA: TGTGCCATCCGTGGCAGCTCTGGAAACACCATATATTTT. The V gene is TRBV10-3, the J gene TRBJ1-3, with D hard to call. In germline, CDR1 is ENHRY, CDR2 SYGVKD. This CDR3 has 13 amino acids. V was cut by 8 bases and J by 0 bases, with 8 bases left in between.

The chain joins TRBV2 to TRBJ1-2, with a tentative D call TRBD1 (6 bases). From germline, CDR1 is SNHLY and CDR2 FYNNEI. V dropped 5 bases and J dropped 4 bases, with 11 bases sitting between them. This CDR3 has 13 residues. The CDR3 region is CASSYDRRYGYTF. The CDR3 DNA sequence: TGTGCCAGCAGTTACGACAGGCGCTATGGCTACACCTTC. Supplemented by reference TRBV2 and TRBJ1-2, the full variable domain reads EPEVTQTPSHQVTQMGQEVILRCVPISNHLYFYWYRQILGQKVEFLVSFYNNEISEKSEIFDDQFSVERPDGSNFTLKIRSTKLEDSAMYFCASSYDRRYGYTFGSGTRLTVV.

The chain employs TRBV5-4 and TRBJ2-1; maybe TRBD2 (6 bases). CDR1 and CDR2 from the germline V gene are SGHNT and YYREEE (reference sequence). The V gene lost 1 base and the J gene lost 5 bases, with 16 bases spanning the gap. The CDR3 is 16 residues long. CDR3 region: CASSLTRGSSDNEQFF. In nucleotides, the CDR3 is TGTGCCAGCAGCTTGACGCGGGGTAGCTCGGACAATGAGCAGTTCTTC.

This clone was detected only a few times. This rearrangement joins TRBV2 to TRBJ1-5, with 8 bases aligning to TRBD1. CDR3 length equals 16 residues. V was clipped by 7 bases and J by 4 bases; unmatched bases: 12. Germline assignment: CDR1 SNHLY and CDR2 FYNNEI. CDR3 in amino acids: CASNKLGQGGNQPQHF. The CDR3 region has the DNA TGTGCCAGCAACAAATTAGGACAGGGAGGGAATCAGCCCCAGCATTTT. Complete variable domain (other parts from reference TRBV2 and TRBJ1-5): EPEVTQTPSHQVTQMGQEVILRCVPISNHLYFYWYRQILGQKVEFLVSFYNNEISEKSEIFDDQFSVERPDGSNFTLKIRSTKLEDSAMYFCASNKLGQGGNQPQHFGDGTRLSIL.